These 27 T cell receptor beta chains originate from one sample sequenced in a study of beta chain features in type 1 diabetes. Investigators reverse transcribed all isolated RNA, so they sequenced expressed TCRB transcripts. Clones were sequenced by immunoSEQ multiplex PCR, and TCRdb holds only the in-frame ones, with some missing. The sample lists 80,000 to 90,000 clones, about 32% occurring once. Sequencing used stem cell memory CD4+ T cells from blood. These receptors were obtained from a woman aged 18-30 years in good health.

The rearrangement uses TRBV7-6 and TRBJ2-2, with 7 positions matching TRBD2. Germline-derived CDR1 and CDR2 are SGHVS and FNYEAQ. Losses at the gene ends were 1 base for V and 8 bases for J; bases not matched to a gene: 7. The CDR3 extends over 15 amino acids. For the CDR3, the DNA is TGTGCCAGCAGCTTAGGCGGGAGCGCCGGTGGGGAGCTGTTTTTT. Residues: CASSLGGSAGGELFF.

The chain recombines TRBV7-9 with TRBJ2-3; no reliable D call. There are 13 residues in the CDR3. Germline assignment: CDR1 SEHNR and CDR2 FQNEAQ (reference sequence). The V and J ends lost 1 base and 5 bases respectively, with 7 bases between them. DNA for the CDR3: TGTGCCAGCAGCTTAGGTGCCGGAGATACGCAGTATTTT. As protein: CASSLGAGDTQYF.

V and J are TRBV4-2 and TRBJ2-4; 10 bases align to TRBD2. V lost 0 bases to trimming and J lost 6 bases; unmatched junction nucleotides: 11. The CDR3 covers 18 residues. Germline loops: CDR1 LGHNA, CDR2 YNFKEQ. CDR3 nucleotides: TGTGCCAGCAGCCAAGATATTGATAGCGGGGGGCTGGGAAACATTCAGTACTTC. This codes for CASSQDIDSGGLGNIQYF.

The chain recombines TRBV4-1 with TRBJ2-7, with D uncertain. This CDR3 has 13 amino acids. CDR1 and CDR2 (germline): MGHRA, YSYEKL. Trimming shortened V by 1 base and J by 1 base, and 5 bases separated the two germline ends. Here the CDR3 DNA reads TGCGCCAGCAGCCAAGGTAGTTCCTACGAGCAGTACTTC. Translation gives CASSQGSSYEQYF.

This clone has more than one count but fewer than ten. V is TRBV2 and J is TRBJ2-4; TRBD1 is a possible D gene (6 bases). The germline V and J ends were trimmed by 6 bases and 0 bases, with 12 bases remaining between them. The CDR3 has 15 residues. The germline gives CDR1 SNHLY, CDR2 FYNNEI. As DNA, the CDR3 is TGTGCCAGCAGCCACAGGGATCTAGCCAAAAACATTCAGTACTTC. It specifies CASSHRDLAKNIQYF.

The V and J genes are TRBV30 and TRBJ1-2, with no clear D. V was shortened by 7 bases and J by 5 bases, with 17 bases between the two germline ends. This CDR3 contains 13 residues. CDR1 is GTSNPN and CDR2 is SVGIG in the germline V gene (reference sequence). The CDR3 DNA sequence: TGTGCCTCTCGGGGATCCGGACCTTATGGCTACACCTTC. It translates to CASRGSGPYGYTF.

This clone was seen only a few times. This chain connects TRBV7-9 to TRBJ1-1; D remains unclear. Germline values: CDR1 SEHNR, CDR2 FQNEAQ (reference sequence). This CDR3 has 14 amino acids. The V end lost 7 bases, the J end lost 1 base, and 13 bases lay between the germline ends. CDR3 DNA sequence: TGTGCCAGCAAGCAAGGAGCCGGGAACACTGAAGCTTTCTTT. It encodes CASKQGAGNTEAFF.

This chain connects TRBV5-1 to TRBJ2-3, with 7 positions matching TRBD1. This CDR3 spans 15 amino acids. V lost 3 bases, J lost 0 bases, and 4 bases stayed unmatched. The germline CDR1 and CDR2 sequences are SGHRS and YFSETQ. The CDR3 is CASSSGQTSTDTQYF. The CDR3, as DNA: TGCGCCAGCAGCTCGGGACAGACTAGCACAGATACGCAGTATTTT.

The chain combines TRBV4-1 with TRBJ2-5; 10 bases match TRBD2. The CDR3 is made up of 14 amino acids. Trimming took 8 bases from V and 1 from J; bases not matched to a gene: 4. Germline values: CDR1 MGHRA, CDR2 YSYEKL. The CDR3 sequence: CASQRGGAQETQYF. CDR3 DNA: TGCGCCAGCCAGCGGGGGGGGGCCCAAGAGACCCAGTACTTC.

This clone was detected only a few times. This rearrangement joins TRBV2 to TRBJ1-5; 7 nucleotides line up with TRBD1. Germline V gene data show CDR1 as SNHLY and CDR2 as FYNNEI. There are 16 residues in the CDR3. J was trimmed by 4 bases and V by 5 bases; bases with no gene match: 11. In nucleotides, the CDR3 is TGTGCCAGCAGTTCAAATTCGGGACAGTTGAATCAGCCCCAGCATTTT. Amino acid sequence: CASSSNSGQLNQPQHF.

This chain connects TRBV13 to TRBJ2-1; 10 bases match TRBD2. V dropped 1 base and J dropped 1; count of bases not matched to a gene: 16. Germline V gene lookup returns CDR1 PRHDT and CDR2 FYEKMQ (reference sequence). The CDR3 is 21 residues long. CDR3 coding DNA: TGTGCCAGCAGCTTAGATGGAAGGTGGCTAGCGGGGGACGGATCCTACAATGAGCAGTTCTTC. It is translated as CASSLDGRWLAGDGSYNEQFF.

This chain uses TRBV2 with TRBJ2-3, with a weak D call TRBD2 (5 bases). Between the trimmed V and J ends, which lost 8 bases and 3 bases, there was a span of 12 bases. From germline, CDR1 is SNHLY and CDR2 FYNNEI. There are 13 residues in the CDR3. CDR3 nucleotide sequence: TGTGCCAGCGGAGGCACAGCGACAGATACGCAGTATTTT. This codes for CASGGTATDTQYF.

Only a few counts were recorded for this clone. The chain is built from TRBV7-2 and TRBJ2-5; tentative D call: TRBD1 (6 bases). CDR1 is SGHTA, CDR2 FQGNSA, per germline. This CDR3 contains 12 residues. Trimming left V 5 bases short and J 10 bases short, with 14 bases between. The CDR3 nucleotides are TGTGCCAGCAGCCAGGACAGACGCAACCAGTACTTC. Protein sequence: CASSQDRRNQYF.

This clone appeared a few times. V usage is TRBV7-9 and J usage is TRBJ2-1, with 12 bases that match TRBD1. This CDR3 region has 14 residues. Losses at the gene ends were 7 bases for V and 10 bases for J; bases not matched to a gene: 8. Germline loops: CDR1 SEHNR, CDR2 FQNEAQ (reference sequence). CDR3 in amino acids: CASIGGQGAGEQFF. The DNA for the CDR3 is TGTGCCAGCATTGGGGGACAGGGGGCAGGAGAGCAGTTCTTC.

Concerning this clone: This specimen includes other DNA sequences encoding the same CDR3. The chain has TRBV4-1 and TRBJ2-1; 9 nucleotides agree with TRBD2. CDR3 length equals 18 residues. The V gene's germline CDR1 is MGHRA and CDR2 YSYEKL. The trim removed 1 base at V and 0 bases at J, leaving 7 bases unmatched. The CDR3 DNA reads TGCGCCAGCAGCCAAGGGGCGGGGGGGCCGGGCTCCTACAATGAGCAGTTCTTC. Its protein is CASSQGAGGPGSYNEQFF.

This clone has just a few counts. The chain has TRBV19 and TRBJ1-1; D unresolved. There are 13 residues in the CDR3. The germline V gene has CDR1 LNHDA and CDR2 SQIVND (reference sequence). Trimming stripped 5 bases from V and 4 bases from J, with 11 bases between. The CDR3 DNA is TGTGCCAGTAGTGCCCAGGAAGGCACTGAAGCTTTCTTT. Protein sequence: CASSAQEGTEAFF.

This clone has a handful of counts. The chain's CDR3 is CASSGRVHYGYTF. The CDR3 coding sequence is TGTGCCAGCAGCGGCAGGGTACACTATGGCTACACCTTC. The V and J genes are TRBV7-8 and TRBJ1-2, with D tentatively TRBD1 (5 bases). V dropped 5 bases and J dropped 3 bases, with 10 bases sitting between them. There are 13 residues in the CDR3. Germline loops: CDR1 SGHVS, CDR2 FQNEAQ.

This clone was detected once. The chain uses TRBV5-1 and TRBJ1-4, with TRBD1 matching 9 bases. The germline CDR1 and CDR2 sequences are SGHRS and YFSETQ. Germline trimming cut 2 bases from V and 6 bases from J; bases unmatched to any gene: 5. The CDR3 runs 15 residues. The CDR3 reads CASSFTGQGDEKLFF. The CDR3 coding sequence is TGCGCCAGCAGCTTTACGGGACAGGGCGATGAAAAACTGTTTTTT.

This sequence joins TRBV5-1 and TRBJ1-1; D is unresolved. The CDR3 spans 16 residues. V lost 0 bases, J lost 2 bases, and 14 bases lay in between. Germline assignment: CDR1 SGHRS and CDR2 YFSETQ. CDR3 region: CASSLAMDGLNTEAFF. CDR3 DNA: TGCGCCAGCAGCTTGGCCATGGACGGACTAAACACTGAAGCTTTCTTT.

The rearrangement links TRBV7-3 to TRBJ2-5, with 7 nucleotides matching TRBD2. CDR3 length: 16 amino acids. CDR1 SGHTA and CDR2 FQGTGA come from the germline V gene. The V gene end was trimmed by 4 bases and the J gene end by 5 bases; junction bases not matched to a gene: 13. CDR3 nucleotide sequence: TGTGCCAGCAGCTCCCCCGGCGGCGGGGGAGCGGAGACCCAGTACTTC. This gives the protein CASSSPGGGGAETQYF.

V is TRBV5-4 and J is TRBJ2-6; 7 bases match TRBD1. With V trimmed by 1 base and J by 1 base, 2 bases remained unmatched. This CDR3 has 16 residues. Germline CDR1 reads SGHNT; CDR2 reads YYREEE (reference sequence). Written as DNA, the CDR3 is TGTGCCAGCAGCTTGAACAGGGGTTCTGGGGCCAACGTCCTGACTTTC. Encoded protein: CASSLNRGSGANVLTF.

Here the CDR3 reads CASSPPGTIAYGYTF. CDR3 nucleotides: TGTGCCAGCAGCCCACCAGGGACTATTGCCTATGGCTACACCTTC. This chain links TRBV14 with TRBJ1-2; D is possibly TRBD1 (5 bases). In germline, CDR1 is SGHDN, CDR2 FVKESK. V lost 4 bases to trimming and J lost 4 bases, with 16 bases between them. The CDR3 extends over 15 amino acids. Using reference TRBV14 and TRBJ1-2 for the parts outside the CDR3, the full variable domain is EAGVTQFPSHSVIEKGQTVTLRCDPISGHDNLYWYRRVMGKEIKFLLHFVKESKQDESGMPNNRFLAERTGGTYSTLKVQPAELEDSGVYFCASSPPGTIAYGYTFGSGTRLTVV.

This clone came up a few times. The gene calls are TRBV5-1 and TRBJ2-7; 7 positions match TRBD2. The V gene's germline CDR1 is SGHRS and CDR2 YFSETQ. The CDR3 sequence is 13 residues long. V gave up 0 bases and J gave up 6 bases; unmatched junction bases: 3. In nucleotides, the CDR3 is TGCGCCAGCAGCTTGGAACTAGCGCGCGAGCAGTACTTC. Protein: CASSLELAREQYF. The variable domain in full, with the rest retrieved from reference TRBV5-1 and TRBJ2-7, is KAGVTQTPRYLIKTRGQQVTLSCSPISGHRSVSWYQQTPGQGLQFLFEYFSETQRNKGNFPGRFSGRQFSNSRSEMNVSTLELGDSALYLCASSLELAREQYFGPGTRLTVT.

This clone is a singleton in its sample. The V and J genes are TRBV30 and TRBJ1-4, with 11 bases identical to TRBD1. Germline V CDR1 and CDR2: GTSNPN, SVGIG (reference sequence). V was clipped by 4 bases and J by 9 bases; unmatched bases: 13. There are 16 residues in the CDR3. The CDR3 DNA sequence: TGTGCCTGGAAGGGGGACAGGGGGTTCGGGGAAAAAAAACTGTTTTTT. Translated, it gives CAWKGDRGFGEKKLFF.

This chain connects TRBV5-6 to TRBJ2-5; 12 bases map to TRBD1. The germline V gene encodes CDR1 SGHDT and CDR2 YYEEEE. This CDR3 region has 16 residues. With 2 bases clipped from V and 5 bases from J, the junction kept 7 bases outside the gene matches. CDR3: CASSFMGQGAIETQYF. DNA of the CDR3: TGTGCCAGCAGCTTTATGGGACAGGGGGCGATTGAGACCCAGTACTTC.

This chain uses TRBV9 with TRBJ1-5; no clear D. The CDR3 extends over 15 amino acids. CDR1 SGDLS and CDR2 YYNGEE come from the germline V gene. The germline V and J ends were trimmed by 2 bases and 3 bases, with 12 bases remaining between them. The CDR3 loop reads CASSVTDGANQPQHF. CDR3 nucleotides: TGTGCCAGCAGCGTTACAGACGGCGCCAATCAGCCCCAGCATTTT.

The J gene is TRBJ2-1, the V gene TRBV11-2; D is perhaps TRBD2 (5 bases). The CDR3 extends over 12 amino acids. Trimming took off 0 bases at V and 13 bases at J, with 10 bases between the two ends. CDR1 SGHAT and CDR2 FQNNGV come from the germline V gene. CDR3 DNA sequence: TGTGCCAGCAGCTTAGACAGCGGCACACAGTTCTTC. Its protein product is CASSLDSGTQFF. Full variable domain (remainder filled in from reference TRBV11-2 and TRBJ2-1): EAGVAQSPRYKIIEKRQSVAFWCNPISGHATLYWYQQILGQGPKLLIQFQNNGVVDDSQLPKDRFSAERLKGVDSTLKIQPAKLEDSAVYLCASSLDSGTQFFGPGTRLTVL.